This TCR beta chain was recovered during a study of molecular identifiers for immune sequencing clone quantification. Preparation methods for the bulk TCR libraries were those previously described, with listed TCR primers. TCRdb ran MiXCR on the PCR reads and lists one entry per CDR3 protein. This table holds more than 85,000 distinct CDR3 sequences, 36% found once. The CDR3 length is 11 residues. Germline V gives CDR1 KGHDR, CDR2 SFDVKD. V lost 8 bases to trimming and J lost 8 bases, with 9 bases between them. This clonotype was counted many times. Its antigen is not identified. Study findings and constraints: Over 99% of CMV-specific effector molecules, but under 1% of naive ones, were in clones above 20 copies. Detection of one spiked Jurkat cell's TCR RNA reportedly worked in one million naive cells.

This TCR was recovered from a human donor in good health. Some libraries in this study had Jurkat cell RNA spiked in. The chain employs TRBV24-1 and TRBJ2-1; D unresolved. Sequencing input: naive CD8+ T cells from blood, with Jurkat cell RNA spiked in. The subset here: FACS-sorted CD8+CD4-CCR7+CD45RA+ naive T cells. In DNA, the CDR3 is TGTGCCACCAAATTTAGGGATGAGCAGTTCTTC. It is translated as CATKFRDEQFF.